This T cell receptor (beta chain) was documented in a study of OX40 agonist ivuxolimab in advanced cancers. Study information: Dose-escalation patients' cancers were hepatocellular carcinoma, melanoma, renal cell or head and neck cancer.

The assay was immunoSEQ multiplex PCR, and TCRdb's table has in-frame clones only and misses some. The data show 40,000 or so clones, approximately 89% seen once. Trimming took off 6 bases at V and 5 bases at J, with 10 bases between the two ends. Germline CDR1 and CDR2: MNHEY and SVGAGI. This CDR3 contains 12 residues. A remark on this clone: The antigen is unknown.

Study-wide points: No determination was made of the antigen specificity of the expanded peripheral T cells. The study observed clonal expansion of CD4+ and CD8+ blood T cells by week 6 at 0.1 to 3.0 mg/kg.

This TCR derives from an adult with an advanced solid tumor such as melanoma, head and neck, liver or kidney cancer. The rearrangement uses TRBV6-5 and TRBJ2-5, with D possibly being TRBD1 or TRBD2 (5 bases each). Sequencing was performed on CD4+ or CD8+ T cells sorted from blood, taken in a trial of the OX40 agonist ivuxolimab. The CDR3 region is CASSPWGETQYF. The DNA of the CDR3 is TGTGCCAGCAGCCCGTGGGGGGAGACCCAGTACTTC.